Below are 5 T cell receptor beta chains sequenced from a single sample in a study of blood T cell repertoires in COVID-19. Some clones are missing from TCRdb's copy, which holds only in-frame ones; the method was immunoSEQ multiplex PCR. The repertoire holds about 130,000 clones, with more than 80% as singletons. Material: peripheral blood. The receptors stem from a woman aged 80 or over with COVID-19, enrolled during active disease.

The chain employs TRBV23-1 and TRBJ2-2; D may be TRBD1 (5 bases). TRBV23-1 is designated an ORF whose function remains uncertain. The CDR3 length is 15 residues. V was shortened by 4 bases and J by 4 bases, with 13 bases between the two germline ends. The CDR3 nucleotides are TGCGCCAGCAGTCTACTCACAGGACCCACCGGGGAGCTGTTTTTT. Translating it yields CASSLLTGPTGELFF.

The rearrangement uses TRBV7-2 and TRBJ1-2, with 7 bases aligning to TRBD1. This CDR3 spans 14 amino acids. In germline, CDR1 is SGHTA, CDR2 FQGNSA. V gave up 5 bases and J gave up 2 bases; unmatched junction bases: 5. CDR3 amino acids: CASSPDRINYGYTF. Here the CDR3 DNA reads TGTGCCAGCAGCCCGGACAGGATAAACTATGGCTACACCTTC.

Remarks on this clone: Other DNA sequences in this specimen translate into the identical CDR3. DNA of the CDR3: TGTGCCAGCAGCTTGGACATCTCCTACGAGCAGTACTTC. The encoded protein is CASSLDISYEQYF. The chain carries TRBV7-9 and TRBJ2-7, with D maybe TRBD1 (5 bases). V lost 3 bases and J lost 0, with 6 bases in between. The germline CDR1 and CDR2 sequences are SEHNR and FQNEAQ (reference sequence). The CDR3 spans 13 residues. Variable domain in full (rest from reference TRBV7-9 and TRBJ2-7): DTGVSQNPRHKITKRGQNVTFRCDPISEHNRLYWYRQTLGQGPEFLTYFQNEAQLEKSRLLSDRFSAERPKGSFSTLEIQRTEQGDSAMYLCASSLDISYEQYFGPGTRLTVT.

The V and J genes are TRBV19 and TRBJ2-2, with 7 nucleotides matching TRBD2. J lost 13 bases, V lost 3 bases, and 5 bases had no gene match. This CDR3 comprises 12 residues. Germline V gives CDR1 LNHDA, CDR2 SQIVND (reference sequence). CDR3 residues: CASSIEGGTLFF. In nucleotides, the CDR3 is TGTGCCAGTAGTATTGAGGGAGGGACGCTGTTTTTT. Full variable domain (outside the CDR3, taken from reference TRBV19 and TRBJ2-2): DGGITQSPKYLFRKEGQNVTLSCEQNLNHDAMYWYRQDPGQGLRLIYYSQIVNDFQKGDIAEGYSVSREKKESFPLTVTSAQKNPTAFYLCASSIEGGTLFFGEGSRLTVL.

V is TRBV4-2 and J is TRBJ2-4; D is undetermined. Germline values: CDR1 LGHNA, CDR2 YNFKEQ. There are 14 residues in the CDR3. V lost 2 bases, J lost 4 bases, and 9 bases lay in between. The CDR3 sequence: CASSQLGGKNIQYF. In DNA, the CDR3 is TGTGCCAGCAGCCAACTCGGCGGAAAAAACATTCAGTACTTC.